This T cell receptor (beta chain) was recorded in a study of blood T cell repertoires in COVID-19. Across the study: Acute and convalescent COVID-19 specimens originated in the United States, Italy and Spain.

CDR1 and CDR2 (germline): SGHRS, YFSETQ. V was trimmed by 4 bases and J by 7 bases, leaving 15 bases between them. This CDR3 is 14 amino acids long. Study processing details: Amplification of reference gene primers was used by the study to estimate nucleated cell counts. Generated by immunoSEQ multiplex PCR, the TCRdb table keeps only in-frame clones and is missing some. That table furnishes V, J and clone size, whereas the DNA furnished D and trimming. The sample lists approximately 76,000 clones, 88% occurring once. Sequencing was carried out using peripheral blood. This receptor was obtained from a human donor in a cohort sampled during active COVID-19. This chain connects TRBV5-1 to TRBJ2-1, with D possibly matching TRBD1 (5 bases). The CDR3 protein is CASSQFRVGNEQFF. In DNA, the CDR3 is TGCGCCAGCAGCCAATTCAGGGTTGGGAATGAGCAGTTCTTC.